Below are 32 T cell receptor beta chains sequenced from a single sample in a study of T cells after yellow fever vaccination. TCRdb re-called the 5' RACE reads with MiXCR, one entry per CDR3 protein. The sample carries 510,000 or so distinct CDR3 sequences, around 21% recorded once. The sample consisted of PBMCs, taken 15 days after the yellow fever booster vaccination. The receptors were sampled from a man younger than 40 who received the YFV17D yellow fever vaccine.

The chain joins TRBV29-1 to TRBJ2-7; possibly TRBD2 for D (6 bases). Trimming pared 6 bases from V and 2 bases from J, leaving 17 bases between. CDR1 is SQVTM, CDR2 ANQGSEA, per germline. The CDR3 contains 14 residues. The CDR3 bases are TGCAGCGTGATGACCGGACCGGGAGCCTACGAGCAGTACTTC. Translated, it gives CSVMTGPGAYEQYF.

The chain employs TRBV4-2 and TRBJ2-1; TRBD2 matches at 9 bases. The CDR3 covers 16 residues. CDR1 and CDR2 (germline): LGHNA, YNFKEQ. Losses at the gene ends were 4 bases for V and 2 bases for J; bases not matched to a gene: 6. The CDR3 protein is CASSLLSGSTYNEQFF. CDR3 DNA: TGTGCCAGCAGCCTCCTTAGCGGGAGTACCTACAATGAGCAGTTCTTC.

This clonotype was seen more than once but under ten times. V and J are TRBV3-1 and TRBJ1-2; unclear D gene. Germline V gene lookup returns CDR1 LGHDT and CDR2 YNNKEL (reference sequence). V dropped 0 bases and J dropped 6 bases, with 11 bases sitting between them. The CDR3 totals 14 residues. The chain's CDR3 is CASSQDSGVNGYTF. Written as DNA, the CDR3 is TGTGCCAGCAGCCAAGATTCAGGAGTAAATGGCTACACCTTC.

This chain joins TRBV6-2 or TRBV6-3 and TRBJ2-1; 8 bases are a match to TRBD2. CDR1 is MNHEY, CDR2 SVGEGT, per germline. This CDR3 is 13 amino acids long. Germline trimming cut 4 bases from V and 8 bases from J; bases unmatched to any gene: 4. CDR3 nucleotides: TGTGCCAGCAGTTTAAATAGCGGGGATGAGCAGTTCTTC. Protein: CASSLNSGDEQFF.

The table lists this clonotype with a few counts. This chain joins TRBV28 and TRBJ2-2, with 7 bases lining up with TRBD1. Germline CDR1 reads MDHEN; CDR2 reads SYDVKM. V shed 3 bases, J shed 0 bases, and the junction held 4 bases outside the gene matches. The CDR3 has 16 amino acids. CDR3 sequence: CASSFIGQANTGELFF. The CDR3 DNA reads TGTGCCAGCAGTTTCATTGGACAGGCGAACACCGGGGAGCTGTTTTTT.

The rearrangement links TRBV20-1 to TRBJ2-3, with 13 bases fitting TRBD2. Germline V gene sequence: CDR1 DFQATT, CDR2 SNEGSKA (reference sequence). The CDR3 spans 13 residues. The V and J ends lost 6 bases and 4 bases, in that order; junction bases with no gene match: 1. The CDR3 loop is CSAGLAGPDTQYF. In DNA form, the CDR3 reads TGCAGTGCGGGACTAGCGGGACCAGATACGCAGTATTTT.

This clonotype was picked up a small number of times. The chain carries TRBV20-1 and TRBJ2-7, with 11 bases matching TRBD2. Germline CDR1 and CDR2: DFQATT and SNEGSKA (reference sequence). J gave up 7 bases and V 6 bases, and 11 bases lay outside the gene matches. The CDR3 totals 14 residues. The CDR3 spells CSAVLLAGGSEQYF. The DNA of the CDR3 is TGCAGTGCCGTCCTCCTAGCGGGAGGATCTGAGCAGTACTTC.

V is TRBV10-2 and J is TRBJ1-6; D is unresolved. CDR3 size: 14 residues. Germline CDR1 reads WSHSY; CDR2 reads SAAADI. Between the trimmed V and J ends, which lost 4 bases and 11 bases, there was a span of 15 bases. The CDR3 DNA sequence: TGCGCCAGCAGTGTAGCCAGCGGGCGGCCACCCCTCCACTTT. Its protein product is CASSVASGRPPLHF.

V and J are TRBV29-1 and TRBJ2-7; D is undetermined. Germline V lookup: CDR1 SQVTM, CDR2 ANQGSEA. V shed 4 bases and J shed 0 bases, with 7 bases lying between them. This CDR3 comprises 12 residues. The CDR3 reads CSVGPNSYEQYF. The CDR3 bases are TGCAGCGTTGGGCCCAACTCCTACGAGCAGTACTTC.

The chain has TRBV5-1 and TRBJ1-3, with D hard to call. Germline values: CDR1 SGHRS, CDR2 YFSETQ. Trimming pared 4 bases from V and 0 bases from J, leaving 11 bases between. This CDR3 has 15 amino acids. Here the CDR3 reads CASSPARSSGNTIYF. CDR3 coding DNA: TGCGCCAGCAGCCCCGCCAGGAGCTCTGGAAACACCATATATTTT.

The chain combines TRBV12-3 or TRBV12-4 with TRBJ2-3; D may correspond to TRBD1 or TRBD2 (5 bases each). V lost 7 bases, J lost 2 bases, and 13 bases lay in between. CDR3 length equals 14 residues. The CDR3 spells CASNTRGPTDTQYF. The CDR3 DNA reads as TGTGCCAGCAACACGAGGGGACCCACAGATACGCAGTATTTT.

The chain recombines TRBV4-3 with TRBJ2-2; D not certain. The CDR3 length is 17 residues. V gave up 2 bases and J gave up 1 base, with 14 bases separating them. Per germline, CDR1 LGHNA and CDR2 YSLEER. Here the CDR3 reads CASSQLLGNWNTGELFF. For the CDR3, the DNA is TGCGCCAGCAGCCAACTTCTCGGTAACTGGAACACCGGGGAGCTGTTTTTT.

The chain carries TRBV5-1 and TRBJ2-1, with a tentative D call TRBD2 (6 bases). CDR1 SGHRS and CDR2 YFSETQ come from the germline V gene. The CDR3 is made up of 15 amino acids. With 3 bases removed from V and 5 bases from J, the gap between germline ends came to 15 bases. The CDR3 DNA is TGCGCCAGCAGCTGGACTATGGGGCGGGACAATGAGCAGTTCTTC. Translation: CASSWTMGRDNEQFF.

This clonotype appeared a few times. The chain employs TRBV27 and TRBJ2-3; D is unclear. Looked up from germline, CDR1 is MNHEY and CDR2 is SMNVEV (reference sequence). Trimming removed 6 bases from V and 5 bases from J, with 12 bases in between. The CDR3 totals 13 residues. CDR3 amino acids: CASRWMGEDTQYF. The CDR3 DNA reads as TGTGCCAGCAGATGGATGGGTGAAGATACGCAGTATTTT.

This clonotype came up a few times. This chain connects TRBV27 to TRBJ2-7; D remains ambiguous. Deletions cut 11 bases from V and 2 bases from J, with 16 bases between. Germline-derived CDR1 and CDR2 are MNHEY and SMNVEV (reference sequence). This CDR3 spans 13 amino acids. DNA for the CDR3: TGTGCCCGACTGGTAGGAGATCCCTACGAGCAGTACTTC. This translates into CARLVGDPYEQYF.

A single count supports this clonotype. The genes are TRBV24-1 and TRBJ2-1; 10 nucleotides agree with TRBD1. CDR1 is KGHDR and CDR2 is SFDVKD in the germline V gene. J lost 9 bases, V lost 7 bases, and 5 bases had no gene match. The CDR3 covers 13 residues. In DNA form, the CDR3 reads TGTGCCACCAGCCGGGACAGGGGTGGTGAGCAGTTCTTC. This translates into CATSRDRGGEQFF.

This clonotype appeared a few times. The CDR3 region has the DNA TGTGCCAGCAGTCGGTTACCGACTAGCCATCAGTATTTT. Its translation is CASSRLPTSHQYF. The rearrangement uses TRBV6-1 and TRBJ2-3; 7 bases align to TRBD2. V trimming: 5 bases; J trimming: 12 bases; junction bases outside the gene matches: 11. The CDR3 has 13 amino acids. Per the germline V gene, CDR1 is MNHNS and CDR2 is SASEGT.

A remark on this clonotype: A read error may produce the germline difference seen at one junction end. The V gene is TRBV29-1, the J gene TRBJ1-1; no reliable D call. CDR3 length: 12 amino acids. Germline loops: CDR1 SQVTM, CDR2 ANQGSEA. CDR3 residues: CSVSGVNTKAFF. In DNA, the CDR3 is TGCAGCGTTAGCGGGGTGAACACTAAAGCTTTCTTT.

The chain is built from TRBV6-6 and TRBJ2-1; either TRBD1 or TRBD2 may fit D (5 bases each). The V end lost 6 bases, the J end lost 8 bases, and 14 bases lay between the germline ends. This CDR3 is built from 13 residues. Germline values: CDR1 MNHNY, CDR2 SVGAGI (reference sequence). The CDR3 DNA reads as TGTGCCAGCAGGGGACCTACCAAGGATGAGCAGTTCTTC. Translated: CASRGPTKDEQFF.

V is TRBV12-3 or TRBV12-4 and J is TRBJ2-2; 8 bases are a match to TRBD2. V lost 4 bases and J lost 8; bases outside the gene matches: 9. The CDR3 contains 15 residues. The CDR3 region is CASSSGGGGRGELFF. CDR3 coding DNA: TGTGCCAGCAGTTCCGGGGGTGGCGGGAGGGGGGAGCTGTTTTTT.

The V call is TRBV12-5, the J call TRBJ2-7; 7 bases agree with TRBD1. Trimming took 3 bases from V and 4 from J; bases not matched to a gene: 9. Germline-derived CDR1 and CDR2 are LGHNT and FRNRAP. The length of the CDR3 is 15 residues. The CDR3 nucleotides are TGTGCTAGTGGTTTTTCGGGCAGGGGGAATTACGAGCAGTACTTC. Protein sequence: CASGFSGRGNYEQYF. Variable domain in full (rest from reference TRBV12-5 and TRBJ2-7): DARVTQTPRHKVTEMGQEVTMRCQPILGHNTVFWYRQTMMQGLELLAYFRNRAPLDDSGMPKDRFSAEMPDATLATLKIQPSEPRDSAVYFCASGFSGRGNYEQYFGPGTRLTVT.

The rearrangement links TRBV24-1 to TRBJ2-4; maybe TRBD2 (5 bases). The V end lost 3 bases, the J end lost 7 bases, and 18 bases lay between the germline ends. The CDR3 runs 16 residues. Per the germline V gene, CDR1 is KGHDR and CDR2 is SFDVKD. This CDR3 reads CATSDGGPGSWNIQYF. In DNA, the CDR3 is TGTGCCACCAGTGATGGCGGACCGGGATCCTGGAACATTCAGTACTTC.

This clonotype has just a few counts. This chain links TRBV10-3 with TRBJ2-5, with 7 bases lining up with TRBD2. The CDR3 spans 14 residues. CDR1 is ENHRY and CDR2 is SYGVKD in the germline V gene. V was pared by 5 bases and J by 1 base, with 4 bases of the junction left unmatched. CDR3 protein: CAISPERGQETQYF. CDR3 in DNA: TGTGCCATCAGTCCAGAGCGGGGCCAAGAGACCCAGTACTTC.

V is TRBV20-1 and J is TRBJ2-1, with TRBD2 matching over 7 bases. Germline trimming cut 2 bases from V and 9 bases from J; bases unmatched to any gene: 10. This CDR3 has 14 residues. Germline CDR1 DFQATT, CDR2 SNEGSKA (reference sequence). DNA for the CDR3: TGCAGTGCTAGAATGCGCGGGAGATTAGGTGAGCAGTTCTTC. Translating gives CSARMRGRLGEQFF.

This clonotype turned up a few times. V gene TRBV7-2 combines with J gene TRBJ2-4, with 9 nucleotides matching TRBD2. This CDR3 has 14 residues. Germline CDR1 reads SGHTA; CDR2 reads FQGNSA. V trimming: 5 bases; J trimming: 5 bases; junction bases outside the gene matches: 4. In nucleotides, the CDR3 is TGTGCCAGCAGCCTGCGGGAGGGACAAAACATTCAGTACTTC. Amino acid sequence: CASSLREGQNIQYF.

The V call is TRBV27, the J call TRBJ2-7; 11 bases match TRBD2. Looked up from germline, CDR1 is MNHEY and CDR2 is SMNVEV (reference sequence). J lost 3 bases, V lost 3 bases, and 1 base had no gene match. There are 14 residues in the CDR3. The CDR3 DNA reads TGTGCCAGCAGTTTTAGCGGGGGGGGCTACGAGCAGTACTTC. Its protein product is CASSFSGGGYEQYF.

This clonotype was seen more than once but under ten times. The J gene is TRBJ2-5, the V gene TRBV7-8, with 13 nucleotides matching TRBD2. The CDR3 sequence is 20 residues long. Germline V gene sequence: CDR1 SGHVS, CDR2 FQNEAQ. J gave up 5 bases and V 4 bases, and 19 bases lay outside the gene matches. The chain's CDR3 is CASSSSPLGLAGLRRETQYF. CDR3 DNA sequence: TGTGCCAGCAGCTCATCTCCCCTGGGACTAGCGGGACTTCGGAGGGAGACCCAGTACTTC.

A single count supports this clonotype. V gene TRBV14 combines with J gene TRBJ1-1; no clear D. The length of the CDR3 is 19 residues. V lost 4 bases and J 4 bases, leaving 28 bases between the germline ends. CDR1 is SGHDN, CDR2 FVKESK, per germline. The CDR3 DNA reads TGTGCCAGCAGCCGACCCCCGCCCGGCCTTTTTTACCCCCCCACTGAAGCTTTCTTT. This encodes CASSRPPPGLFYPPTEAFF.

The chain uses TRBV29-1 and TRBJ2-7; 9 bases match TRBD2. The germline CDR1 and CDR2 sequences are SQVTM and ANQGSEA. The CDR3 totals 14 residues. The junction had 2 bases not matched to a gene; V was cut back by 1 base and J by 1 base. CDR3 region: CSVEASGDSYEQYF. For the CDR3, the DNA is TGCAGCGTTGAAGCTAGCGGGGATTCCTACGAGCAGTACTTC.

This clonotype has more than one count but fewer than ten. The V call is TRBV5-1, the J call TRBJ2-7, with 8 positions matching TRBD1. Germline loops: CDR1 SGHRS, CDR2 YFSETQ. V gave up 4 bases and J gave up 4 bases; unmatched junction bases: 10. The CDR3 extends over 15 amino acids. The CDR3 reads CASSTGAGGAYEQYF. DNA of the CDR3: TGCGCCAGCAGCACGGGGGCAGGGGGCGCTTACGAGCAGTACTTC.

A few counts support this clonotype. The chain carries TRBV28 and TRBJ2-3; 7 nucleotides line up with TRBD2. The CDR3 loop spans 14 amino acids. The ends lost 5 bases at V and 6 bases at J; junction bases unmatched: 8. The germline V gene encodes CDR1 MDHEN and CDR2 SYDVKM. Written as DNA, the CDR3 is TGTGCCAGCAGTGTCACTAGCGTAGTCGATACGCAGTATTTT. Protein sequence: CASSVTSVVDTQYF.

This clonotype was recorded a few times. This chain connects TRBV5-5 to TRBJ1-2, with D unclear. V shed 4 bases and J shed 8 bases, with 24 bases lying between them. The CDR3 consists of 16 residues. Germline V lookup: CDR1 SGHKS, CDR2 YYEKEE (reference sequence). CDR3 sequence (DNA): TGTGCCAGCAGCCCGGAACCCATGTTAGGGCCTGGCGGCTACACCTTC. Translating gives CASSPEPMLGPGGYTF.